This T cell receptor beta chain was profiled in a study of T cell responses to AZD1222 COVID-19 vaccine. Study overall: Second doses were pooled across both intervals (about 4 or about 12 weeks).

Comments on this clone: Its antigen is currently unknown.

Sequenced by immunoSEQ multiplex PCR; TCRdb stores in-frame clones only, minus some. Among fewer than 250,000 clones, around 92% were seen once, and the ten largest hold 1% to 1.5%. Germline CDR1 and CDR2: SGHRS and YFSETQ. With V trimmed by 3 bases and J by 4 bases, 9 bases remained unmatched. The CDR3 consists of 15 residues. Findings of the study overall: At baseline, just a handful of AZD1222 recipients tested seropositive. Possibly, clonal diversity was underestimated; donors were largely white British and included more females.

The genes are TRBV5-1 and TRBJ1-2; 7 bases are a match to TRBD1. The TCR comes from an adult in good health. This sample comprised peripheral blood, obtained on day 0 of AZD1222 vaccination. CDR3 protein: CASSSSRTGLYGYTF. The DNA for the CDR3 is TGCGCCAGCAGCTCCTCAAGGACAGGACTCTATGGCTACACCTTC.